This is a list of T cell receptor beta chains from one sample in a study of OX40 agonist ivuxolimab in advanced cancers. TCRdb keeps only in-frame clones here, not all; method: immunoSEQ multiplex PCR. Of 50,000 to 65,000 clones in the sample, roughly 86% are singletons; the top ten hold 2.8%. Sequencing was performed on CD4+ or CD8+ T cells sorted from blood, taken in a trial of the OX40 agonist ivuxolimab. The source of these receptors is an adult with an advanced solid tumor such as melanoma, head and neck, liver or kidney cancer. Each CDR3 is given with its conserved first and last residue. A D gene is named only where the DNA matches it firmly. The size of a clone is reported for some rows only, either as once, few or many, or as a class for expanded clones.

TRBJ1-2 NA TRBV5-4 NA CASSLENINYGYTF TGTGCCAGCAGCTTGGAAAACATTAACTATGGCTACACCTTC
TRBJ1-5 NA TRBV28 NA CASTDGNQPQHF TGTGCCAGCACCGATGGCAATCAGCCCCAGCATTTT
TRBJ1-2 NA TRBV7-9 TRBD1 CASSLKTGNRDYGYTF TGTGCCAGCAGCTTAAAGACAGGGAACAGGGACTATGGCTACACCTTC
TRBJ2-2 NA TRBV14 NA CASSQVVPGELFF TGTGCCAGCAGCCAAGTTGTACCCGGGGAGCTGTTTTTT
TRBJ2-3 NA TRBV28 NA CASIPWGDAIGDTQYF TGTGCCAGCATCCCGTGGGGGGACGCTATCGGAGATACGCAGTATTTT
TRBJ1-1 NA TRBV5-1 TRBD1 CASKDRGGTEAFF TGCGCCAGTAAGGACAGGGGTGGCACTGAAGCTTTCTTT
TRBJ2-1 NA TRBV27 NA CASSSPFVGRGHNEQFF TGTGCCAGCAGTTCCCCTTTTGTAGGGAGGGGGCACAATGAGCAGTTCTTC
TRBJ2-7 NA TRBV6-5 TRBD1 CASSRGDSISYEQYF TGTGCCAGCAGCCGTGGGGACAGCATTTCCTACGAGCAGTACTTC
TRBJ1-5 NA TRBV18 NA CASSPGAAALQPQHF TGTGCCAGCTCACCAGGGGCAGCCGCGTTGCAGCCCCAGCATTTT
TRBJ1-4 once TRBV11-2 NA CASSPGEVGNEKLFF TGTGCCAGCAGCCCCGGGGAGGTTGGTAATGAAAAACTGTTTTTT
TRBJ2-7 NA TRBV2 TRBD2 CASSRFGRLAGDEQYF TGTGCCAGCAGTAGGTTCGGTCGGCTAGCGGGAGACGAGCAGTACTTC
TRBJ1-5 NA TRBV7-8 NA CASSLEVGNQPQHF TGTGCCAGCAGCTTAGAAGTGGGCAATCAGCCCCAGCATTTT
TRBJ1-4 NA TRBV19 NA CASSTNREIEKLFF TGTGCCAGTAGTACCAACAGGGAGATTGAAAAACTGTTTTTT
TRBJ2-5 few TRBV14 TRBD1 CASSRTGRSRQETQYF TGTGCCAGCAGTCGGACAGGGAGAAGTCGGCAAGAGACCCAGTACTTC
TRBJ2-7 NA TRBV18 TRBD1 CASSHPGQGAYEQYF TGTGCCAGCTCACACCCGGGACAGGGGGCCTACGAGCAGTACTTC
TRBJ2-5 once TRBV5-8 TRBD2 CASSPGEGWSETQYF TGTGCCAGCAGCCCGGGGGAGGGGTGGAGTGAGACCCAGTACTTC
TRBJ2-7 NA TRBV5-1 NA CASSVGTKPYEQYF TGCGCCAGCAGCGTCGGGACAAAACCCTACGAGCAGTACTTC
TRBJ1-2 NA TRBV11-2 NA CASSRWGTGYGYTF TGTGCCAGCAGCCGTTGGGGAACGGGCTATGGCTACACCTTC
TRBJ2-2 few TRBV6-1 TRBD2 CASSDPGGGRRAGELFF TGTGCCAGCAGTGACCCGGGGGGGGGCAGGAGAGCCGGGGAGCTGTTTTTT
TRBJ1-1 NA TRBV6-5 NA CASIHSAEAFF TGTGCCAGCATTCACAGCGCTGAAGCTTTCTTT
TRBJ1-2 few TRBV25-1 NA CASSEEAGIYGYTF TGTGCCAGCAGTGAAGAAGCAGGGATTTATGGCTACACCTTC
TRBJ2-7 NA TRBV27 NA CASSLQLAGYEQYF TGTGCCAGCAGTTTACAACTAGCAGGTTACGAGCAGTACTTC
TRBJ2-3 NA TRBV5-1 NA CASSLGAGKGTDTQYF TGCGCCAGCAGCTTGGGCGCTGGGAAGGGTACAGATACGCAGTATTTT
TRBJ1-3 NA TRBV2 NA CASSDPWANTIYF TGTGCCAGCAGTGACCCTTGGGCAAACACCATATATTTT
TRBJ2-5 NA TRBV2 NA CASSEPVPLSTQYF TGTGCCAGCAGTGAACCAGTTCCCCTATCCACCCAGTACTTC
TRBJ2-7 NA TRBV4-1 TRBD2 CASSQTSESYEQYF TGCGCCAGCAGCCAAACTAGCGAGAGCTACGAGCAGTACTTC
TRBJ2-1 NA TRBV11-2 TRBD1 CASSQDRGNEQFF TGTGCCAGCAGCCAGGACAGGGGTAATGAGCAGTTCTTC
TRBJ2-7 NA TRBV5-4 TRBD2 CASSREGSPSYEQYF TGTGCCAGCAGCAGGGAGGGGTCTCCCTCCTACGAGCAGTACTTC